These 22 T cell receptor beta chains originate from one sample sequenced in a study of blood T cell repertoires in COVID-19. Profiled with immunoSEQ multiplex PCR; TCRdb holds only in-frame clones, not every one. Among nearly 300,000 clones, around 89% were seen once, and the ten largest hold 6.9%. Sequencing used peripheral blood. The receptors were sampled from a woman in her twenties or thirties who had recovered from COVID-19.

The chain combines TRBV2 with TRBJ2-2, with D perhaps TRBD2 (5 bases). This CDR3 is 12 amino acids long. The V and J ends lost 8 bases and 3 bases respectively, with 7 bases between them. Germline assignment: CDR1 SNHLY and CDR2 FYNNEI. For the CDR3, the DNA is TGTGCCAGCGCGGGTGACACCGGGGAGCTGTTTTTT. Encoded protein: CASAGDTGELFF. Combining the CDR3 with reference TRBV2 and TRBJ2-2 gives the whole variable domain EPEVTQTPSHQVTQMGQEVILRCVPISNHLYFYWYRQILGQKVEFLVSFYNNEISEKSEIFDDQFSVERPDGSNFTLKIRSTKLEDSAMYFCASAGDTGELFFGEGSRLTVL.

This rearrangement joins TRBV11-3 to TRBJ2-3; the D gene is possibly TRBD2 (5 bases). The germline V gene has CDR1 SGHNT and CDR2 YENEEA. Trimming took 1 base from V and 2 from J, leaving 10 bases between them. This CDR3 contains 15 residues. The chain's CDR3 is CASSLVATSTDTQYF. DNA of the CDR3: TGTGCCAGCAGCTTAGTAGCGACCTCCACAGATACGCAGTATTTT.

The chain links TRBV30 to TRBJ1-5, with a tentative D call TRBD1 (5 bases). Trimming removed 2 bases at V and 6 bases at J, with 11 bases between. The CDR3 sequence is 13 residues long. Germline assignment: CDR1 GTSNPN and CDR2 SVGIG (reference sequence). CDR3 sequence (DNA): TGTGCCTGGAGTAAAGGGGTTCCTCAGCCCCAGCATTTT. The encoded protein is CAWSKGVPQPQHF.

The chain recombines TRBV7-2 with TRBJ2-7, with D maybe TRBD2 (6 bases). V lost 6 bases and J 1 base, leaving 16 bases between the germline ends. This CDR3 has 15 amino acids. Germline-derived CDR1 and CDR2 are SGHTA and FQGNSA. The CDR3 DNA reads TGTGCCAGCAGGAGGGCGGGGCTCGGTTCCTACGAGCAGTACTTC. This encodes CASRRAGLGSYEQYF.

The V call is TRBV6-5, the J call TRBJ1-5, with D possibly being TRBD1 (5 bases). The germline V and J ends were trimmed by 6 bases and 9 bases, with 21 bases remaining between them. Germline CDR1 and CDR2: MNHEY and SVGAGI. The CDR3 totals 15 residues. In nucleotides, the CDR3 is TGTGCCAGCAGACCCTACAGGAGCCCCCATGGGCCCCAGCATTTT. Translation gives CASRPYRSPHGPQHF.

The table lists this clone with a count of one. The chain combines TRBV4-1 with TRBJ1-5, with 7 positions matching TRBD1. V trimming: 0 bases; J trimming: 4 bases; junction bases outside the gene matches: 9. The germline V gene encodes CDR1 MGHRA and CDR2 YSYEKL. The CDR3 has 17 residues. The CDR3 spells CASSQDWAGGGNQPQHF. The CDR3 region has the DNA TGCGCCAGCAGCCAAGATTGGGCAGGGGGTGGTAATCAGCCCCAGCATTTT.

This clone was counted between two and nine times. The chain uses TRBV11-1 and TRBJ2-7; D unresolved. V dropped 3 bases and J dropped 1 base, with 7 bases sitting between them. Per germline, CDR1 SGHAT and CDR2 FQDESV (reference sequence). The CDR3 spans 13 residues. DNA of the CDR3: TGTGCCAGCAGCTTTGCGTTATCCTACGAGCAGTACTTC. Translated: CASSFALSYEQYF.

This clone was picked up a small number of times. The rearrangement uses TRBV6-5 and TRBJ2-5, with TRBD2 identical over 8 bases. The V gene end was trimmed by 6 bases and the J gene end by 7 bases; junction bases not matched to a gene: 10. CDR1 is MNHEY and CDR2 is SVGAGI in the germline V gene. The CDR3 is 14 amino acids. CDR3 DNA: TGTGCCAGCAGACCGGGACTAGTCAGCGGGACCCAGTACTTC. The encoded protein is CASRPGLVSGTQYF.

CDR3 loop: CASSLGGTGAEKLFF. In DNA form, the CDR3 reads TGTGCCAGCAGCTTGGGCGGGACAGGGGCCGAAAAACTGTTTTTT. V is TRBV5-4 and J is TRBJ1-4; 10 positions agree with TRBD1. V dropped 0 bases and J dropped 8; count of bases not matched to a gene: 4. The CDR3 is 15 residues long. The germline gives CDR1 SGHNT, CDR2 YYREEE (reference sequence).

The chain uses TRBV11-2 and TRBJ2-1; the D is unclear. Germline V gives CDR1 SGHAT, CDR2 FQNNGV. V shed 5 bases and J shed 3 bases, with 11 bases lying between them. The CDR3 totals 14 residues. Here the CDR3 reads CASSPPGYYNEQFF. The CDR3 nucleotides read TGTGCCAGCAGCCCACCCGGTTACTACAATGAGCAGTTCTTC.

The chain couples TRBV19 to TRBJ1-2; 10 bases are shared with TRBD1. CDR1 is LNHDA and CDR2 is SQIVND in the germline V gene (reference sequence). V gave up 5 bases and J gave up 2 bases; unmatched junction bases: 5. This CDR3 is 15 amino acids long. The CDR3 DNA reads TGTGCCAGTAGTGACAGGGGGCGCGGGAACTATGGCTACACCTTC. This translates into CASSDRGRGNYGYTF.

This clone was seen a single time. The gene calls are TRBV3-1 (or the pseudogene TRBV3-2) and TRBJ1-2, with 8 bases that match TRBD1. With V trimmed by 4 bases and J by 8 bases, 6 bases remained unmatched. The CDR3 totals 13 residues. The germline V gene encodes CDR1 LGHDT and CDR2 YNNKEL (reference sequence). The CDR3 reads CASSPGQGAGYTF. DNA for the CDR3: TGTGCCAGCAGCCCAGGACAGGGAGCCGGCTACACCTTC.

The CDR3 loop reads CASSLDRASYNSPLHF. In DNA form, the CDR3 reads TGCGCCAGCAGCTTAGACAGGGCCTCCTATAATTCACCCCTCCACTTT. The chain links TRBV5-1 to TRBJ1-6; 7 bases fit TRBD1. Germline V gene lookup returns CDR1 SGHRS and CDR2 YFSETQ. The CDR3 totals 16 residues. J lost 0 bases, V lost 2 bases, and 2 bases had no gene match.

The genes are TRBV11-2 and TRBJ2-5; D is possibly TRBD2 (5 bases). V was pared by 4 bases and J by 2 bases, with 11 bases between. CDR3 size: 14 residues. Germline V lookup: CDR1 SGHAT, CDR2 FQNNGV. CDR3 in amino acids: CASSSSGSQETQYF. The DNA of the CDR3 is TGTGCCAGCAGCTCATCGGGATCTCAAGAGACCCAGTACTTC. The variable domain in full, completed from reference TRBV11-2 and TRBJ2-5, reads EAGVAQSPRYKIIEKRQSVAFWCNPISGHATLYWYQQILGQGPKLLIQFQNNGVVDDSQLPKDRFSAERLKGVDSTLKIQPAKLEDSAVYLCASSSSGSQETQYFGPGTRLLVL.

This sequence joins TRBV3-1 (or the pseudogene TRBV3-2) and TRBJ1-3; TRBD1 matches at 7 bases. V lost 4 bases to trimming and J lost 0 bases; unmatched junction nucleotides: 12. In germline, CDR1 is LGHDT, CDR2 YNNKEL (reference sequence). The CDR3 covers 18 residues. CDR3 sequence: CASSRRPGTADSGNTIYF. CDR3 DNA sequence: TGTGCCAGCAGCCGCCGACCCGGGACAGCAGACTCTGGAAACACCATATATTTT.

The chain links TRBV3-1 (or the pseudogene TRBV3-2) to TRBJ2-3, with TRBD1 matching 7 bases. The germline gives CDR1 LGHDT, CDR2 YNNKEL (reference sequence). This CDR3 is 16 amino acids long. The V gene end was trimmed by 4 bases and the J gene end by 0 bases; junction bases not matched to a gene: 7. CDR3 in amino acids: CASSLGTASSTDTQYF. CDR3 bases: TGTGCCAGCAGCCTGGGGACAGCCTCTAGCACAGATACGCAGTATTTT.

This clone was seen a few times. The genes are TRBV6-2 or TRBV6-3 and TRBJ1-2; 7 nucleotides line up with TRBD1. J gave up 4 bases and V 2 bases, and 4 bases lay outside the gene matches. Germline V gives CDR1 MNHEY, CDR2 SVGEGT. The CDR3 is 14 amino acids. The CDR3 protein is CASSYHGTAYGYTF. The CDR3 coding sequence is TGTGCCAGCAGTTACCATGGGACAGCCTATGGCTACACCTTC.

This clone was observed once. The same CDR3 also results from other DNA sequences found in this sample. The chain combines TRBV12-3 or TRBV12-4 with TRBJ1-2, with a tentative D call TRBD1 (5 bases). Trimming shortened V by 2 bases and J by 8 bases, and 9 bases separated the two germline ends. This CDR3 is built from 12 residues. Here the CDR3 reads CASSLQGGGYTF. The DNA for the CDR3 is TGTGCCAGCAGTTTACAGGGAGGAGGCTACACCTTC.

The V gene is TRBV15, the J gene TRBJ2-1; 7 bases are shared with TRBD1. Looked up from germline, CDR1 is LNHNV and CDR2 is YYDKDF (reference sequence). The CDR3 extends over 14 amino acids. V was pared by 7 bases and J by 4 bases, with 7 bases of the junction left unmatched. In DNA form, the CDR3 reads TGTGCCACCATGAAGGGACAGCAGTACAATGAGCAGTTCTTC. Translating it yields CATMKGQQYNEQFF.

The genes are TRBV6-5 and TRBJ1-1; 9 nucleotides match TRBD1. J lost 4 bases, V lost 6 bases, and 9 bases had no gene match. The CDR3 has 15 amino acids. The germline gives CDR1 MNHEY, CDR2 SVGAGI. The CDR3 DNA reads TGTGCCAGCAGCTTCCCGGGACAGGGAAGCACTGAAGCTTTCTTT. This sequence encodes CASSFPGQGSTEAFF.

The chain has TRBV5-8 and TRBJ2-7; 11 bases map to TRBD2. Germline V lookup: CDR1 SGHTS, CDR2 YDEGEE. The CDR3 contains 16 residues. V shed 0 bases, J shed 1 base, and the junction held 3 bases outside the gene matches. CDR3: CASSLATSGGSYEQYF. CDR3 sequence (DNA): TGTGCCAGCAGCTTGGCTACTAGCGGGGGTTCCTACGAGCAGTACTTC. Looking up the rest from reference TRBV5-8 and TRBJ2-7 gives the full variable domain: EAGVTQSPTHLIKTRGQQATLRCSPISGHTSVYWYQQALGLGLQFLLWYDEGEERNRGNFPPRFSGRQFPNYSSELNVNALELEDSALYLCASSLATSGGSYEQYFGPGTRLTVT.

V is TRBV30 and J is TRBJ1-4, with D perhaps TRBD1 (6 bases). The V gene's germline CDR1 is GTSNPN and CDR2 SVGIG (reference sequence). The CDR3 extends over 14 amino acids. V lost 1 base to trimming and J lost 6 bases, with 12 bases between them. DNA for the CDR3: TGTGCCTGGAGTGGGGGGGGCGCGGATGAAAAACTGTTTTTT. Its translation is CAWSGGGADEKLFF. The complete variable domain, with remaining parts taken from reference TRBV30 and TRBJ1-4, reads SQTIHQWPATLVQPVGSPLSLECTVEGTSNPNLYWYRQAAGRGLQLLFYSVGIGQISSEVPQNLSASRPQDRQFILSSKKLLLSDSGFYLCAWSGGGADEKLFFGSGTQLSVL.